These 8 T cell receptor beta chains came from one sample sequenced in a study of radiotherapy plus CTLA-4 blockade in lung cancer. Sequenced by immunoSEQ multiplex PCR; TCRdb stores in-frame clones only, minus some. The sample has around 45,000 clones, nearly 90% seen once. The sample here was peripheral blood, taken from a patient treated with radiotherapy plus ipilimumab. The origin of the receptors is a human donor with non-small cell lung cancer whose response to radiotherapy plus ipilimumab could not be evaluated.

This chain joins TRBV7-2 and TRBJ2-7, with TRBD2 identical over 13 bases. V shed 4 bases and J 0 bases; nucleotides not matched to a gene: 12. Per the germline V gene, CDR1 is SGHTA and CDR2 is FQGNSA. There are 19 residues in the CDR3. CDR3 region: CASSSGTSGTSSLSYEQYF. The CDR3 region has the DNA TGTGCCAGCAGCTCCGGGACTAGCGGGACCTCATCCCTCTCCTACGAGCAGTACTTC.

This clone was detected only once. This rearrangement joins TRBV4-2 to TRBJ2-7; 9 bases line up with TRBD1. V lost 2 bases and J lost 3; bases outside the gene matches: 8. This CDR3 region has 16 residues. Per germline, CDR1 LGHNA and CDR2 YNFKEQ. The CDR3 DNA is TGTGCCAGCAGCCAAAACGCGAGGACAGGGGTCTACGAGCAGTACTTC. Its translation is CASSQNARTGVYEQYF.

This clone has only one observation. The V gene is TRBV27, the J gene TRBJ2-3; D is unresolved. The ends were cut back, 6 bases at V and 12 bases at J, with 25 bases in the middle. Germline-derived CDR1 and CDR2 are MNHEY and SMNVEV (reference sequence). The CDR3 spans 15 residues. DNA for the CDR3: TGTGCCAGCAGCTTCTCCCTCTCCGGTGCCACTTCACAGTATTTT. Translation gives CASSFSLSGATSQYF.

This sequence joins TRBV20-1 and TRBJ2-5, with a weak D call TRBD1 (5 bases). This CDR3 has 11 residues. Germline CDR1 DFQATT, CDR2 SNEGSKA (reference sequence). V lost 4 bases to trimming and J lost 3 bases, with 6 bases between them. CDR3 protein: CSATREETQYF. The CDR3 DNA reads TGCAGTGCTACCAGGGAAGAGACCCAGTACTTC.

This sequence joins TRBV28 and TRBJ2-7; 9 bases align to TRBD2. The CDR3 contains 17 residues. J gave up 1 base and V 3 bases, and 10 bases lay outside the gene matches. Germline lookup yields CDR1 MDHEN and CDR2 SYDVKM. The CDR3 nucleotides read TGTGCCAGCAGTTTTCCACGGGCTAGCGGGATTTCCTACGAGCAGTACTTC. This codes for CASSFPRASGISYEQYF. The variable domain in full, completed from reference TRBV28 and TRBJ2-7, reads DVKVTQSSRYLVKRTGEKVFLECVQDMDHENMFWYRQDPGLGLRLIYFSYDVKMKEKGDIPEGYSVSREKKERFSLILESASTNQTSMYLCASSFPRASGISYEQYFGPGTRLTVT.

The chain uses TRBV28 and TRBJ2-2; TRBD2 matches at 11 bases. The CDR3 covers 20 residues. Germline V gene lookup returns CDR1 MDHEN and CDR2 SYDVKM. V lost 3 bases to trimming and J lost 1 base; unmatched junction nucleotides: 13. The CDR3 protein is CASSFTYGLTSGKNTGELFF. The CDR3 coding sequence is TGTGCCAGCAGTTTCACCTACGGACTGACTAGCGGGAAGAACACCGGGGAGCTGTTTTTT.

The V call is TRBV19, the J call TRBJ1-1, with no clear D. Looked up from germline, CDR1 is LNHDA and CDR2 is SQIVND (reference sequence). The CDR3 spans 11 residues. V lost 7 bases to trimming and J lost 1 base, with 4 bases between them. The CDR3 sequence: CASNRNTEAFF. CDR3 nucleotide sequence: TGTGCCAGTAACAGGAACACTGAAGCTTTCTTT.

The chain joins TRBV27 to TRBJ2-7; D is undetermined. Germline CDR1 MNHEY, CDR2 SMNVEV (reference sequence). This CDR3 region has 13 residues. With 6 bases removed from V and 4 bases from J, the gap between germline ends came to 13 bases. The CDR3 DNA follows: TGTGCCAGCAGCTTACCCCCCCTTTACGAGCAGTACTTC. Residues: CASSLPPLYEQYF.